Listed below are T cell receptor beta chains from one sample, sequenced in a study of CD8+CD57+ T cells in acquired aplastic anemia. TCRdb reanalysed the reads using MiXCR and keeps one entry per CDR3 protein. This sample has about 150,000 distinct CDR3 sequences; less than 60% occur once, and the top ten carry roughly 2.9%. Sequenced sample: sorted CD4+, CD8+, or CD8+CD57+ T cells (not recorded which) from PBMCs. The receptor set was obtained from a human donor with aplastic anemia. CDR3s include the opening cysteine and the closing phenylalanine or tryptophan. A D gene is named only where the DNA matches it firmly. The listing skips clone size in some rows; elsewhere it reads once, few, many or a size class.

clone_size j_call d_call v_call cdr3_aa cdr3_nt
. TRBJ1-1 . TRBV5-4 CASSSMGGGNTEAFF TGTGCCAGCAGCTCCATGGGGGGCGGAAACACTGAAGCTTTCTTT
many TRBJ2-5 . TRBV6-5 CASSYGGWQETQYF TGTGCCAGCAGTTATGGGGGGTGGCAAGAGACCCAGTACTTC
many TRBJ1-4 . TRBV6-1 CASSEIGVREGKLFF TGTGCCAGCAGTGAAATCGGGGTGCGCGAGGGAAAACTGTTTTTT
. TRBJ2-5 . TRBV7-9 CASRGAGGETQYF TGTGCCAGCAGGGGGGCCGGAGGAGAGACCCAGTACTTC
few TRBJ2-3 TRBD2 TRBV10-3 CAISGLAGGTDTQYF TGTGCCATCAGTGGGCTAGCGGGGGGGACAGATACGCAGTATTTT
. TRBJ2-5 . TRBV29-1 CSVEAGLQETQYF TGCAGCGTTGAAGCAGGGCTCCAAGAGACCCAGTACTTC
few TRBJ2-3 TRBD1 TRBV29-1 CSVEGDRFTDTQYF TGCAGCGTTGAAGGGGACAGGTTCACAGATACGCAGTATTTT
. TRBJ1-2 . TRBV7-8 CASSPHGGMNYGYTF TGTGCCAGCAGCCCTCACGGAGGCATGAACTATGGCTACACCTTC
. TRBJ2-3 TRBD1 TRBV19 CASRPGQALDTQYF TGTGCCAGTAGACCGGGACAGGCACTAGATACGCAGTATTTT
many TRBJ1-1 TRBD1 TRBV6-1 CASSDGTGGRTEAFF TGTGCCAGCAGTGACGGGACAGGGGGCAGGACTGAAGCTTTCTTT
. TRBJ1-2 . TRBV25-1 CASRRYRANYGYTF TGTGCCAGCAGGAGGTACCGAGCTAACTATGGCTACACCTTC
. TRBJ1-5 . TRBV25-1 CASSGGNRPQHF TGTGCCAGCAGCGGTGGGAACCGGCCCCAGCATTTT
. TRBJ2-7 . TRBV19 CASSVRTSYEQYF TGTGCCAGTAGTGTAAGGACCTCCTACGAGCAGTACTTC
. TRBJ1-5 . TRBV7-9 CASSPGPYQPQHF TGTGCCAGCAGCCCAGGGCCGTATCAGCCCCAGCATTTT
many TRBJ2-5 TRBD2 TRBV4-3 CASSPGLGEETQYF TGCGCCAGCAGCCCGGGACTAGGAGAAGAGACCCAGTACTTC
. TRBJ2-3 . TRBV25-1 CASSEGAGLTDTQYF TGTGCCAGCAGTGAGGGAGCGGGTCTCACAGATACGCAGTATTTT
. TRBJ2-1 TRBD1 TRBV12-3/TRBV12-4 CASSPTPGQGVYRNEQFF TGTGCCAGCAGTCCTACTCCGGGACAGGGGGTATACAGGAATGAGCAGTTCTTC
. TRBJ2-7 TRBD1 TRBV15 CATSRDRASYEQYF TGTGCCACCAGCAGGGACAGGGCAAGCTACGAGCAGTACTTC
. TRBJ2-5 TRBD1 TRBV7-2 CASSTQGETQYF TGTGCCAGCAGCACACAGGGGGAGACCCAGTACTTC
. TRBJ1-1 TRBD1 TRBV29-1 CSVSGGQGLNTEAFF TGCAGCGTGTCAGGGGGACAGGGGTTGAACACTGAAGCTTTCTTT
. TRBJ1-5 . TRBV24-1 CATSDVVAGVDNEPQHF TGTGCCACCAGTGATGTAGTAGCGGGAGTTGACAATGAGCCCCAGCATTTT
few TRBJ1-1 . TRBV2 CASRYGSNTEAFF TGTGCCAGCAGATACGGATCGAACACTGAAGCTTTCTTT
many TRBJ1-1 . TRBV4-2 CASSQATSGMAFF TGTGCCAGCAGCCAAGCCACTTCAGGGATGGCTTTCTTT
. TRBJ1-1 . TRBV4-2 CASSQKTGFNTEAFF TGTGCCAGCAGCCAAAAGACAGGATTCAACACTGAAGCTTTCTTT
many TRBJ2-5 TRBD2 TRBV11-3 CASSLESGLAGQETQYF TGTGCCAGCAGCTTAGAGTCCGGTCTAGCGGGACAAGAGACCCAGTACTTC
. TRBJ2-7 TRBD1 TRBV10-2 CASSESTGGFYYEQYF TGCGCCAGCAGTGAGTCTACAGGGGGGTTCTACTACGAGCAGTACTTC
. TRBJ1-5 . TRBV10-3 CAISEGYNQPQHF TGTGCCATCAGTGAAGGTTACAATCAGCCCCAGCATTTT
many TRBJ2-1 . TRBV6-1 CASSEGGFDEQFF TGTGCCAGCAGTGAAGGAGGGTTCGATGAGCAGTTCTTC
. TRBJ2-1 TRBD2 TRBV29-1 CSVRLAGVSYNEQFF TGCAGCGTGAGGCTAGCGGGAGTCTCCTACAATGAGCAGTTCTTC
. TRBJ2-7 TRBD1 TRBV2 CASMLTGVYEQYF TGTGCCAGCATGCTTACAGGGGTCTACGAGCAGTACTTC
many TRBJ2-1 . TRBV7-2 CASSLGGSGTYNEQFF TGTGCCAGCAGCTTAGGAGGGTCAGGTACCTACAATGAGCAGTTCTTC
. TRBJ1-1 . TRBV7-9 CASSLGRYTEAFF TGTGCCAGCAGCTTAGGGAGATACACTGAAGCTTTCTTT
many TRBJ2-1 . TRBV19 CASREHQTGNNEQFF TGTGCCAGTAGGGAACACCAGACGGGGAACAATGAGCAGTTCTTC
. TRBJ2-3 . TRBV6-1 CASSEDRTVNTQYF TGTGCCAGCAGTGAAGATCGGACAGTTAATACGCAGTATTTT
many TRBJ1-1 TRBD1 TRBV7-6 CASSIGQGNTEAFF TGTGCCAGCAGCATAGGACAGGGGAACACTGAAGCTTTCTTT
. TRBJ1-1 . TRBV19 CATPTSGITPMNTEAFF TGTGCCACCCCTACGAGCGGGATTACCCCTATGAACACTGAAGCTTTCTTT
few TRBJ2-1 TRBD2 TRBV24-1 CATTSGTSFNEQFF TGTGCCACCACTTCCGGGACTAGCTTCAATGAGCAGTTCTTC
many TRBJ2-5 . TRBV14 CASSSSVGETQYF TGTGCCAGCAGCAGCAGTGTAGGGGAGACCCAGTACTTC
. TRBJ2-7 TRBD2 TRBV20-1 CSARTSGSYEQYF TGCAGTGCCAGGACTAGCGGGAGCTACGAGCAGTACTTC
once TRBJ2-7 . TRBV29-1 CSVEVGEQYF TGCAGCGTTGAAGTCGGGGAGCAGTACTTC
many TRBJ1-3 TRBD1 TRBV20-1 CSVKGTGGNTIYF TGCAGTGTTAAAGGGACAGGTGGAAACACCATATATTTT
many TRBJ2-1 TRBD1 TRBV2 CASSVRQGAEQFF TGTGCCAGCAGTGTACGACAGGGCGCTGAGCAGTTCTTC
few TRBJ2-7 . TRBV27 CASSFNGIDSYEQYF TGTGCCAGCAGTTTTAATGGGATAGATTCCTACGAGCAGTACTTC
few TRBJ2-2 TRBD2 TRBV6-1 CASSEDSGRQYANTGELFF TGTGCCAGCAGTGAAGACAGCGGGAGGCAATACGCGAACACCGGGGAGCTGTTTTTT
. TRBJ2-7 . TRBV7-9 CASSLFPYEQYF TGTGCCAGCAGCTTATTCCCATACGAGCAGTACTTC
many TRBJ2-2 . TRBV5-1 CASSQGHSANTGELFF TGCGCCAGCAGCCAGGGTCACTCCGCCAACACCGGGGAGCTGTTTTTT
few TRBJ1-1 . TRBV2 CASCAESRNTEAFF TGTGCCAGCTGCGCCGAAAGCAGGAACACTGAAGCTTTCTTT
many TRBJ2-3 TRBD2 TRBV7-6 CASSLRLASTDTQYF TGTGCCAGCAGCTTAAGACTAGCTAGCACAGATACGCAGTATTTT
many TRBJ1-2 . TRBV20-1 CSALDGRAYGYTF TGCAGTGCCCTGGACGGGAGGGCCTATGGCTACACCTTC
. TRBJ1-6 . TRBV7-9 CASSPGRNNSPLHF TGTGCCAGCAGCCCAGGGCGGAATAATTCACCCCTCCACTTT
many TRBJ1-2 TRBD1 TRBV12-3/TRBV12-4 CASSYTGVGGYTF TGTGCCAGCAGCTACACAGGGGTCGGGGGCTACACCTTC
many TRBJ2-7 . TRBV5-1 CASSLFDRISYEQYF TGCGCCAGCAGCTTGTTTGACAGGATCTCCTACGAGCAGTACTTC